The TCR beta chain under discussion was sequenced for a study of preoperative IRX-2 immunotherapy in early breast cancer. Sequencing used immunoSEQ multiplex PCR; TCRdb keeps in-frame clones, though not all of them. The table lists roughly 26,000 clones, roughly 89% of them singletons. Specified treatment: preoperative locoregional IRX-2 cytokine immunotherapy. This phase Ib study tested locoregional IRX-2 cytokine immunotherapy given before surgery. This CDR3 is 15 amino acids long. Germline CDR1 and CDR2: MNHEY and SVGAGI. The V end was cut by 2 bases, the J end by 5 bases, with 12 bases between. The sequencing used tumor tissue, collected after IRX-2 immunotherapy. The gene calls are TRBV6-5 and TRBJ2-2; D is undetermined. The sequence came from a human donor with breast cancer. CDR3 coding DNA: TGTGCCAGCAGTTACGACGGCGACTTGACCGGGGAGCTGTTTTTT. It yields the protein CASSYDGDLTGELFF.